This T cell receptor beta chain was identified in a study of CD8+ T cells in alopecia areata. In each case, RNA was isolated and then reverse transcribed into cDNA as the sequencing template. Libraries were prepared by immunoSEQ multiplex PCR; TCRdb keeps only in-frame clonotypes and omits some of them. Among approximately 280,000 clones listed, about three fifths were seen once. The CDR3 spans 12 residues. V lost 1 base to trimming and J lost 10 bases, with 5 bases between them. Per the germline V gene, CDR1 is SGHVS and CDR2 is FNYEAQ. Specified treatment: oral pan-JAK inhibitor, 5-10 mg twice daily. Peripheral blood samples and lesional scalp punch biopsies were obtained from alopecia areata patients.

This chain joins TRBV7-6 and TRBJ1-6; D remains unclear. The sequencing used CD4+ T cells sorted from blood, collected at week 24, from a patient treated with tofacitinib. The TCR was taken from a human donor with alopecia areata. The CDR3: CASSLGPSPLHF. In DNA, the CDR3 is TGTGCCAGCAGCTTAGGGCCCTCACCCCTCCACTTT.